This TCR beta chain comes out of a study of CD8 T cell repertoires and HIV-1 epitope variants (dated by TCRdb to about 2020). Context from the whole study: In separate culture wells, T cells were stimulated with each of twenty-five peptides that represented autologous and known Gag and Nef epitope variants. T cells were enriched using the EasySep Human T Cell Enrichment Kit and were co-cultured with equal numbers of autologous T cell-negative cells serving as antigen-presenting cells. An aliquot of 1M T cells was saved as an uncultured baseline condition, separate from the roughly 80 T cell cultures. Running each culture condition in triplicate, except for one peptide done in duplicate, gave a total of 75 to 95 T cell cultures. Control conditions included a CMV, EBV and flu peptide pool, the Ebola AY9 epitope as negative control, and a no-peptide well. Three Gag epitope families and Nef HW9 and YT9 were included among the tested epitopes. For 10 days the cultures were kept in IMDM with gentamicin, and on days 3 and 7 half of the media was changed with IL-2, IL-7 and IL-15 added.

Study-wide conclusions, independent of this receptor: Four to six clonotypes recognized the Nef KF9 family and one clonotype recognized the HW9 family, while no responses were seen to the TAALDMSHF plasma variant. The assay identified only TCR beta chains and indicated proliferation to antigen, not T cell function or cytokine profile. About ten antigen-specific TCR beta clonotypes were identified, of which five or six appeared to be cross-reactive for autologous or known escape epitope variants.

The EasySep Human CD8+ T Cell Enrichment Kit was used on day 10 to isolate CD8+ T cells from every culture. Remarks on this clone: Its antigen remains unidentified. There are no base qualities to consult, and no much larger clone falls within one base.

CDR1 and CDR2 are read off the germline V gene as ENHRY and SYGVKD. V is shortened by 10 bases, J by 7 bases, and the region joining them spans 14 bases. Inclusive of the bounding cysteine and phenylalanine, the CDR3 is 12 residues long. The kept DNA is CDR3 alone, 36 bases in frame from the first base. TCR beta CDR3 regions were sequenced at survey depth on the immunoSEQ platform. The QIAamp DNA micro kit was used to extract genomic DNA from every cultured and uncultured CD8+ T cell population. Concerning the study's data processing: Samples with under 5,000 productive reads were excluded, and this exclusion removed about 6.5% of the roughly 75 HIV peptide-stimulated cultures. Sequences were trimmed to CDR3 by a MANAFEST web app, and nonproductive sequences, CDR3s under 5 amino acids, and sequences not starting with C or ending with F/W were removed. To count as antigen-specific, a clonotype had to be expanded in at least 2 of 3 replicates compared with the no-peptide control at FDR 0.01, and only within one epitope family. A frequency at least fivefold higher than in wells stimulated with peptides from other epitope families was additionally required for specific clonotypes. TCRdb re-hosts the immuneACCESS table, in-frame sequences only. Its copies lack some clones; in the studies checked, an unresolved V gene accounts for under half of them, and the cause for the rest is not known. V and J calls and clone size follow that table, whereas D and trimming were derived from the DNA. This sample lists 90,000 or so clones; roughly 80% were detected once. The ten largest clonotypes hold 20% to 30% of the sample.

The TCR sequence derives from a male donor with HIV. The specimen was uncultured baseline CD8+ T cells from peripheral blood mononuclear cells (PBMCs). The V and J segments used are TRBV10-3 and TRBJ2-1; the D gene is unclear. The base sequence is TGTGCCACCCGGTCGGGTTTGAATGAGCAGTTCTTC. This encodes CATRSGLNEQFF.